This T cell receptor (beta chain) was identified in a study of OX40 agonist ivuxolimab in advanced cancers. On the study more broadly: Three patients showed partial responses: one hepatocellular carcinoma and two cutaneous melanoma cases. General study findings and limits: Expanded peripheral T-cell antigen specificity went undetermined. CD8+ T cells were the subset that, on average, had more expanded clones than CD4+. Clonal expansion in partial responders at 0.1-3.0 mg/kg ranked among the lowest.

The table came from immunoSEQ multiplex PCR; TCRdb's copy has only in-frame clones and leaves some out. The sample yields 30,000 to 45,000 clones, around nine tenths seen once. Germline V gene sequence: CDR1 MDHEN, CDR2 SYDVKM. V was shortened by 7 bases and J by 6 bases, with 14 bases between the two germline ends. The CDR3 consists of 13 residues. On this clone itself: Its antigen is unknown.

The genes are TRBV28 and TRBJ2-3, with D perhaps being TRBD1 or TRBD2 (6 bases each). This clonotype originated in an adult with an advanced solid tumor such as melanoma, head and neck, liver or kidney cancer. The input for sequencing was CD4+ or CD8+ T cells sorted from blood, taken in a trial of the OX40 agonist ivuxolimab. The DNA for the CDR3 is TGTGCCAGCACTCGAGGGGGGCAGGATACGCAGTATTTT. Translated: CASTRGGQDTQYF.